This T cell receptor (beta chain) emerged from a study of blood T cell repertoires in COVID-19 (dated by TCRdb to about 2020). Broadly, across the study: Collaborator samples came from the United States, Italy and Spain and covered acute and convalescent phases of COVID-19. The prospective study material was composed of cDNA or gDNA derived from T cells, B-cell-depleted T cells, or PBMCs. The dataset comprised deeply sampled blood TCRbeta repertoires from subjects exposed to, actively infected with, or recovered from COVID-19. The repertoires were released in a freely available public database meant as a resource for research on the immune response to SARS-CoV-2. Nearly every sample came with metadata listing a de-identified subject ID, COVID-19 status, age in years and sex. Samples came from the ongoing ImmuneRACE study (first 160 participants) plus 1,254 subjects from 6 global collaborators. Where available, HLA class I and class II types were taken from metadata supplied by the sample provider and were not determined by assay-based typing.

On this clone: No cognate antigen has been identified for it. Base qualities are not at hand, and no much larger clone is one base apart.

Results and caveats for the whole study, not just this receptor: How much clinical and demographic metadata was included differed by source and by participant, and the metadata was provided uncurated.

The immunoSEQ Assay, a bias-controlled multiplex PCR, was used to amplify TCRbeta CDR3 regions from genomic DNA. The paper's data handling went like this. Within the assay, amplification of reference gene primers was used to estimate how many nucleated cells each sample contained. To quantify the absolute abundance of each unique TCRbeta CDR3 rearrangement, sequence reads were collapsed and filtered. Productive Simpson clonality was computed per sample as the square root of Simpson's diversity index over productive rearrangements. TCRdb took this table from immuneACCESS and kept in-frame rearrangements with V and J called. Such tables lack part of the clones; where checked against another copy, unresolved V genes explain under half of the gap, and the rest is unexplained. For V, J and clone size, that table is used; D and trimming come from the DNA. The sample includes 350,000 to 400,000 clones, with around 89% observed a single time. The ten most abundant clones make up about 3% of the sample.

One collaborating source in Seattle enrolled patients while the patients were actively infected and followed the patients over time throughout the course of disease. The collaborating institutions used their own protocols to collect whole blood in K2EDTA tubes. For TCRbeta analysis, collaborators shipped samples in one of three forms: frozen whole blood, isolated PBMCs, or DNA extracted from either of those sample types. At the junction V is shortened by 4 bases and J by 4 bases, with 6 bases in between. CDR1 and CDR2 were assigned from the germline V gene (reference sequence) as SGHNT and YYREEE. CDR3 length: 12 amino acids, cysteine to phenylalanine. The only DNA kept is the CDR3, 36 bases in frame from the first base.

Material for sequencing was peripheral blood. This TCR came from a woman under 40 with COVID-19, enrolled during active disease. The sequence joins TRBV5-4 to TRBJ2-4, and possibly TRBD1, on 5 matching bases. The CDR3 corresponds to CASSGAKNIQYF. The nucleotide sequence reads TGTGCCAGCAGCGGGGCGAAAAACATTCAGTACTTC. Reference TRBV5-4 and TRBJ2-4 proteins supply the regions before and after the CDR3; the full variable domain is: ETGVTQSPTHLIKTRGQQVTLRCSSQSGHNTVSWYQQALGQGPQFIFQYYREEENGRGNFPPRFSGLQFPNYSSELNVNALELDDSALYLCASSGAKNIQYFGAGTRLSVL.